This TCR beta chain was retrieved from a study of technical replicates of blood from a handful of donors. The CDR3 covers 12 residues. Germline CDR1 reads SQVTM; CDR2 reads ANQGSEA. V lost 4 bases and J 7 bases, leaving 11 bases between the germline ends. Using immunoSEQ multiplex PCR, the repertoire was profiled, and TCRdb retains in-frame clones only, with some absent. The sample gives 81,000 or so clones, just over 95% of which show up once; 0.2% is in the top ten. The TCR sequence derives from a human donor in good health. The sequenced material came from T cells isolated from PBMCs. This chain connects TRBV29-1 to TRBJ2-1; tentatively, D is TRBD2 (6 bases). The CDR3 DNA is TGCAGCGTTGTCAGGAGCGGGAATGAGCAGTTCTTC. Translation: CSVVRSGNEQFF.